These 10 T cell receptor beta chains were sequenced from one sample in a study of T-cell memory formation after mild COVID-19. TCRdb analysed the 5' RACE reads with MiXCR anew, one entry per CDR3 protein. The sample has roughly 300,000 distinct CDR3 sequences; around 8% are singletons. Sequenced: PBMCs or a T cell subset sorted from them (not recorded which). The receptors originated from a man aged 18 to 29 who had mild COVID-19 (a few samples of this study predate the infection). Cell type and time point are not known.

This clonotype has a handful of counts. V and J are TRBV6-5 and TRBJ1-1; D is unclear. Deletions cut 2 bases from V and 6 bases from J, with 10 bases between. Germline V gene sequence: CDR1 MNHEY, CDR2 SVGAGI. CDR3 length: 13 residues. In DNA, the CDR3 is TGTGCCAGCAGTTACGCCAGGATCTCTGAAGCTTTCTTT. Translating gives CASSYARISEAFF.

The gene calls are TRBV28 and TRBJ2-6; D gene unclear. The V gene's germline CDR1 is MDHEN and CDR2 SYDVKM. The CDR3 is made up of 14 amino acids. The V and J ends lost 7 bases and 0 bases respectively, with 7 bases between them. CDR3 coding DNA: TGTGCCAGCACATATGCCTCTGGGGCCAACGTCCTGACTTTC. Protein product: CASTYASGANVLTF.

In this sample, this clonotype turned up a few times. CDR3 loop: CASSEAGGLRSYTF. CDR3 coding DNA: TGTGCCAGCAGTGAAGCCGGGGGGCTGAGGAGCTACACCTTC. This chain connects TRBV6-1 to TRBJ1-2; D perhaps matches TRBD1 (6 bases). CDR1 and CDR2 (germline): MNHNS, SASEGT. Trimming took 0 bases from V and 9 from J, leaving 14 bases between them. The CDR3 totals 14 residues.

This clonotype was observed a handful of times. The chain links TRBV6-5 to TRBJ2-7; D call uncertain. The CDR3 sequence is 16 residues long. Germline V CDR1 and CDR2: MNHEY, SVGAGI. Trimming removed 7 bases from V and 1 base from J, with 20 bases in between. CDR3 loop: CASTTRVSSLSYEQYF. CDR3 DNA sequence: TGTGCCAGCACTACCCGGGTCTCCTCATTATCCTACGAGCAGTACTTC.

This clonotype was detected ten times or more. The chain combines TRBV6-5 with TRBJ1-2, with a weak D call TRBD1 (5 bases). This CDR3 comprises 14 residues. From germline, CDR1 is MNHEY and CDR2 SVGAGI. Trimming took off 3 bases at V and 4 bases at J, with 12 bases between the two ends. The CDR3 sequence is CASSYSGGIYGYTF. In DNA, the CDR3 is TGTGCCAGCAGTTATTCGGGGGGGATCTATGGCTACACCTTC.

There are a few counts of this clonotype. The chain combines TRBV6-5 with TRBJ2-2, with 9 bases that match TRBD1. V dropped 6 bases and J dropped 5; count of bases not matched to a gene: 10. CDR3 length: 16 amino acids. Germline loops: CDR1 MNHEY, CDR2 SVGAGI. The CDR3 spells CASRPPGTGRTGELFF. The CDR3, as DNA: TGTGCCAGCAGGCCTCCAGGGACAGGGCGGACCGGGGAGCTGTTTTTT.

The genes are TRBV4-2 and TRBJ2-2; 7 nucleotides align to TRBD2. There are 15 residues in the CDR3. V trimming: 5 bases; J trimming: 3 bases; junction bases outside the gene matches: 6. Germline CDR1 LGHNA, CDR2 YNFKEQ. The CDR3 nucleotides read TGTGCCAGCAGCGTGGGGGGGGAGTACACCGGGGAGCTGTTTTTT. Its translation is CASSVGGEYTGELFF.

The table lists this clonotype with a few counts. V usage is TRBV10-3 and J usage is TRBJ2-5; TRBD2 matches at 7 bases. V lost 3 bases, J lost 5 bases, and 9 bases stayed unmatched. This CDR3 spans 15 amino acids. The germline V gene encodes CDR1 ENHRY and CDR2 SYGVKD. CDR3 sequence: CAISDSRGSMETQYF. The CDR3 coding sequence is TGTGCCATCAGTGATTCGCGGGGGAGTATGGAGACCCAGTACTTC.

The chain carries TRBV5-8 and TRBJ1-6, with TRBD1 matching over 8 bases. V lost 5 bases, J lost 10 bases, and 11 bases stayed unmatched. There are 15 residues in the CDR3. Germline CDR1 SGHTS, CDR2 YDEGEE. CDR3 region: CASRPTDRGHSPLHF. The CDR3 coding sequence is TGTGCCAGCAGACCTACCGACAGGGGACACTCACCCCTCCACTTT.

In its sample, this clonotype was seen a few times. The chain is built from TRBV20-1 and TRBJ2-7, with unresolved D. This CDR3 is built from 11 residues. The V end lost 3 bases, the J end lost 1 base, and 4 bases lay between the germline ends. Germline CDR1 DFQATT, CDR2 SNEGSKA (reference sequence). CDR3 bases: TGCAGTGCTAGTTCTTCCTACGAGCAGTACGTC. It is translated as CSASSSYEQYV.